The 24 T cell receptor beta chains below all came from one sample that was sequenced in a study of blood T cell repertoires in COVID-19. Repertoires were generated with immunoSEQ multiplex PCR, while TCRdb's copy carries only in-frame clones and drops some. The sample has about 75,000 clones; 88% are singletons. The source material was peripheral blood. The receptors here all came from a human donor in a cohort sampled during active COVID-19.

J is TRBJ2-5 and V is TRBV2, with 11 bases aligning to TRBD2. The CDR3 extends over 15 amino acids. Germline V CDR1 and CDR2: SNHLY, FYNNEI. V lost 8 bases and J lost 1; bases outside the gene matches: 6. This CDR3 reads CASLRTSGSQETQYF. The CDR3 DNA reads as TGTGCCAGCCTTCGGACTAGCGGGTCCCAAGAGACCCAGTACTTC.

The CDR3 region is CSVTVDRGPNEQFF. CDR3 coding DNA: TGCAGCGTTACCGTGGACAGGGGACCCAATGAGCAGTTCTTC. The chain employs TRBV29-1 and TRBJ2-1, with TRBD1 identical over 9 bases. V lost 5 bases to trimming and J lost 6 bases; unmatched junction nucleotides: 8. This CDR3 region has 14 residues. Germline V gene lookup returns CDR1 SQVTM and CDR2 ANQGSEA.

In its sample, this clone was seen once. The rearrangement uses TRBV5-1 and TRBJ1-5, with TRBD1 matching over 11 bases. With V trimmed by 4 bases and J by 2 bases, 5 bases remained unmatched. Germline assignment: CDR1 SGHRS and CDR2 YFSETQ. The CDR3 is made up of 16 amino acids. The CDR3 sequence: CASSIGTGGGNQPQHF. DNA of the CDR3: TGCGCCAGCAGCATCGGGACAGGGGGTGGCAATCAGCCCCAGCATTTT.

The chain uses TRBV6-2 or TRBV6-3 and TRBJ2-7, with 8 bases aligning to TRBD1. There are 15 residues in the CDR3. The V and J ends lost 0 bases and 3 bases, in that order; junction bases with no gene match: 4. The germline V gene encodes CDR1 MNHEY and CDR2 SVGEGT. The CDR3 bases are TGTGCCAGCAGTTACTCTCAGGGGGCCGACTACGAGCAGTACTTC. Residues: CASSYSQGADYEQYF.

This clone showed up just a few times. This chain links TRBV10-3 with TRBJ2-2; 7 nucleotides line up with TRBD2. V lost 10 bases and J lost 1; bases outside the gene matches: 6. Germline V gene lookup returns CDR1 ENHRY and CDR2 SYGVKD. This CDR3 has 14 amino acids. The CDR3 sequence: CATLGGGNTGELFF. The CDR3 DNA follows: TGTGCCACCCTCGGCGGGGGGAACACCGGGGAGCTGTTTTTT.

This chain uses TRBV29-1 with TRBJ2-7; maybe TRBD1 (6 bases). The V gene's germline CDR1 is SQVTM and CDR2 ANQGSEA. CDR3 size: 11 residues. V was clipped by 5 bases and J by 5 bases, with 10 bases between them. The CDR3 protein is CSVKQGNEQYF. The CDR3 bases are TGCAGCGTTAAACAGGGCAACGAGCAGTACTTC.

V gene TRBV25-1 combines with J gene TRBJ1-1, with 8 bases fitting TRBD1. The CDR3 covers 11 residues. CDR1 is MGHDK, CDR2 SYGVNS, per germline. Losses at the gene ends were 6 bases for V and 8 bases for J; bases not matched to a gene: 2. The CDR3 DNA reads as TGTGCCAGCAGCGGGACAGGAGAAGCTTTCTTT. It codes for CASSGTGEAFF.

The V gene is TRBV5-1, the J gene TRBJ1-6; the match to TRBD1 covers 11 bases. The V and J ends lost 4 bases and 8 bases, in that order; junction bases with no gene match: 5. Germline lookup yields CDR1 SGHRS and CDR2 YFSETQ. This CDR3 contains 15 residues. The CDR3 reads CASSIGQGAHSPLHF. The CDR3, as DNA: TGCGCCAGCAGCATCGGACAGGGGGCTCATTCACCCCTCCACTTT.

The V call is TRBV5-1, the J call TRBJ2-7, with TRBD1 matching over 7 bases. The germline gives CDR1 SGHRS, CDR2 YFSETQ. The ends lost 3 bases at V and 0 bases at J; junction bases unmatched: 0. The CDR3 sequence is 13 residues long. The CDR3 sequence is CASSWDSSYEQYF. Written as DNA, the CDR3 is TGCGCCAGCAGCTGGGACAGCTCCTACGAGCAGTACTTC. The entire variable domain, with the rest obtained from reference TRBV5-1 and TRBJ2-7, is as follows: KAGVTQTPRYLIKTRGQQVTLSCSPISGHRSVSWYQQTPGQGLQFLFEYFSETQRNKGNFPGRFSGRQFSNSRSEMNVSTLELGDSALYLCASSWDSSYEQYFGPGTRLTVT.

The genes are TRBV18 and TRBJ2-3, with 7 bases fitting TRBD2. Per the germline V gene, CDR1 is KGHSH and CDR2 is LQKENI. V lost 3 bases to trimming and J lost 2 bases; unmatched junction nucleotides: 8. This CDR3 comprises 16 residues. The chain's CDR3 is CASSPRSGKYTDTQYF. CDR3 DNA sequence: TGTGCCAGCTCACCTCGGAGCGGGAAATACACAGATACGCAGTATTTT.

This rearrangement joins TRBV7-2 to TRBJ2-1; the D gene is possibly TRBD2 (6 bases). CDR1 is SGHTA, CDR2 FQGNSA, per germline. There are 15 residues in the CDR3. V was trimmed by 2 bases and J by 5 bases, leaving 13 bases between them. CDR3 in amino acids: CASSLRRESNNEQFF. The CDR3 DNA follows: TGTGCCAGCAGCTTACGACGGGAGAGTAACAATGAGCAGTTCTTC.

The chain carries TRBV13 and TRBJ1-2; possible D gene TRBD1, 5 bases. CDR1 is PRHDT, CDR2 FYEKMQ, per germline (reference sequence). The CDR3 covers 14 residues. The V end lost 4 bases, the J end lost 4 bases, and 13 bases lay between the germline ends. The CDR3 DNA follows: TGTGCCAGCAGCTCATCAGGGTTTGGCTATGGCTACACCTTC. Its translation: CASSSSGFGYGYTF.

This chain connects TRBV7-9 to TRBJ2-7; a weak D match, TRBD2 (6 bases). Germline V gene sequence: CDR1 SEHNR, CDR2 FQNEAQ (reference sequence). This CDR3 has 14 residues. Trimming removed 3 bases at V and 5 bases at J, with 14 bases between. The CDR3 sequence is CASSLTSTGDEQYF. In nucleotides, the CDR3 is TGTGCCAGCAGCTTGACATCGACGGGGGACGAGCAGTACTTC.

CDR3 DNA: TGTGCCAGCAGTCCTAGCGGGAGGTCCAACTACGAGCAGTACTTC. As protein: CASSPSGRSNYEQYF. The chain carries TRBV27 and TRBJ2-7; 11 nucleotides align to TRBD2. The CDR3 is 15 amino acids. Germline CDR1 reads MNHEY; CDR2 reads SMNVEV (reference sequence). Losses at the gene ends were 5 bases for V and 3 bases for J; bases not matched to a gene: 6.

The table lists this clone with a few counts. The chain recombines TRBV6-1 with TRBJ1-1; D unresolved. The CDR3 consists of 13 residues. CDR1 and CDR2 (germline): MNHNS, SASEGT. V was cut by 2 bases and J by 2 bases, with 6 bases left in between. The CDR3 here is CASSEQENTEAFF. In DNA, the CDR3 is TGTGCCAGCAGTGAACAGGAAAACACTGAAGCTTTCTTT.

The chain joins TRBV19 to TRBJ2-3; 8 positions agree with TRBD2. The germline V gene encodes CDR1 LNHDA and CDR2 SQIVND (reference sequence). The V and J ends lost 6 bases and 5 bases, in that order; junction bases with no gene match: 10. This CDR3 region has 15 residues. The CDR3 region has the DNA TGTGCCAGTAGACCCATCCGGGAGGGCTTAGATACGCAGTATTTT. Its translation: CASRPIREGLDTQYF.

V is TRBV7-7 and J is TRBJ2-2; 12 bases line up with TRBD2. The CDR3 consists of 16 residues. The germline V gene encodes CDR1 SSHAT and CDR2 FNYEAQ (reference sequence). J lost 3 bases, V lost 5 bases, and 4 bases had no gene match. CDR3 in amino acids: CASSQGTSGYTGELFF. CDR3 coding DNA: TGTGCCAGCAGCCAAGGGACTAGCGGGTACACCGGGGAGCTGTTTTTT.

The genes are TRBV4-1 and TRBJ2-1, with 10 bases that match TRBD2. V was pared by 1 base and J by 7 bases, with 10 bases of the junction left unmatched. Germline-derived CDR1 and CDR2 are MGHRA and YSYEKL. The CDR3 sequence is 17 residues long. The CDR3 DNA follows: TGCGCCAGCAGCCAAGTTTGGAGCGGGGGGGCCCAAAATGAGCAGTTCTTC. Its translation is CASSQVWSGGAQNEQFF.

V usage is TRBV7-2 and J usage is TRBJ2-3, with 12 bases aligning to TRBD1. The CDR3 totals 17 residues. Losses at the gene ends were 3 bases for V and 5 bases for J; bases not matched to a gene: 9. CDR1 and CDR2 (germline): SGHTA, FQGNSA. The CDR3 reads CASSLAGTGGAEDTQYF. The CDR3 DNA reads TGTGCCAGCAGCTTGGCCGGGACAGGGGGCGCGGAAGATACGCAGTATTTT.

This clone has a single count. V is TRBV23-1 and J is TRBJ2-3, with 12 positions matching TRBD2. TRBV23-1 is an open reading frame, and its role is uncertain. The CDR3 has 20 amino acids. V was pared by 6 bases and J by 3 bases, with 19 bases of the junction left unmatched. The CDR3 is CASRQTFLAGGPIGTDTQYF. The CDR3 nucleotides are TGCGCCAGCAGGCAAACCTTCCTAGCGGGGGGGCCGATCGGGACAGATACGCAGTATTTT.

The CDR3 loop reads CASREVGVTGELFF. CDR3 coding DNA: TGCGCCAGCAGAGAAGTAGGGGTCACCGGGGAGCTGTTTTTT. The V call is TRBV5-1, the J call TRBJ2-2, with a possible D match to TRBD1 (5 bases). The length of the CDR3 is 14 residues. Trimming took off 5 bases at V and 4 bases at J, with 12 bases between the two ends. Germline V CDR1 and CDR2: SGHRS, YFSETQ. Drawing the rest from reference TRBV5-1 and TRBJ2-2, the complete variable domain is KAGVTQTPRYLIKTRGQQVTLSCSPISGHRSVSWYQQTPGQGLQFLFEYFSETQRNKGNFPGRFSGRQFSNSRSEMNVSTLELGDSALYLCASREVGVTGELFFGEGSRLTVL.

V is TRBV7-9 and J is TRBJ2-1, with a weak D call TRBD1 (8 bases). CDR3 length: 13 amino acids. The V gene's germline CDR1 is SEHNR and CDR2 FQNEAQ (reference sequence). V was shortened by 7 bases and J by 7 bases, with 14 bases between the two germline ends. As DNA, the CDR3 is TGTGCCAGCAACTACAGGGGGGGGAATGAGCAGTTCTTC. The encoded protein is CASNYRGGNEQFF.

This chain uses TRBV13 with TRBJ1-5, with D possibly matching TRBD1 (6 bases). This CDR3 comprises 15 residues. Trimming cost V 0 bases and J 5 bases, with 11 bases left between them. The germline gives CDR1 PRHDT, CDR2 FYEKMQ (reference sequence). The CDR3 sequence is CASSLGVQGYQPQHF. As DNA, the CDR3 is TGTGCCAGCAGCTTAGGCGTCCAGGGGTATCAGCCCCAGCATTTT. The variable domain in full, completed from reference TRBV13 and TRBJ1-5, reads AAGVIQSPRHLIKEKRETATLKCYPIPRHDTVYWYQQGPGQDPQFLISFYEKMQSDKGSIPDRFSAQQFSDYHSELNMSSLELGDSALYFCASSLGVQGYQPQHFGDGTRLSIL.

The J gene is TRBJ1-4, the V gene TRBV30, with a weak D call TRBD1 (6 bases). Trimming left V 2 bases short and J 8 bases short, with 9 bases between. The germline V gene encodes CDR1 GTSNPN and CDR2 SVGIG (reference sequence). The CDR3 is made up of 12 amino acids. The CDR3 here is CAWSSGGEKLFF. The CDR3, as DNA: TGTGCCTGGAGTAGCGGGGGCGAAAAACTGTTTTTT.